A selection of T cell receptor beta chains follows, all from one sample in a study of PD-L1 blockade in urothelial cancer. TCRdb's table, derived via immunoSEQ multiplex PCR, lists solely in-frame clones and lacks some. The table lists roughly 46,000 clones, under 85% of them singletons. The sequenced sample was PBMCs, obtained around atezolizumab (anti-PD-L1) treatment. These receptors were obtained from a man aged 50 to 60 with urothelial cancer. Both conserved end residues are part of each CDR3. The order of the fields is CDR3 DNA, CDR3 protein, V gene, J gene, D gene, clone size. A D gene is named only where the DNA matches it firmly. Expanded clones are given a class, and other clones once, few, many or no size at all.

TGTGCCAGCAAAGAACAGGGCTCGGGAGGGAATGAGCAGTTCTTC	CASKEQGSGGNEQFF	TRBV2	TRBJ2-1	TRBD2	-
TGCGCCAGCAGCCAGGGGGTGGAAGAGACCCAGTACTTC	CASSQGVEETQYF	TRBV10-1	TRBJ2-5	TRBD1	-
TGTGCCAGCAGCCAAGGGCAGGGGGCGTATGGAGAGACCCAGTACTTC	CASSQGQGAYGETQYF	TRBV4-2	TRBJ2-5	TRBD1	-
TGTGCCAGCAGCACTGGACAGGGGGTAGGGACTGAAGCTTTCTTT	CASSTGQGVGTEAFF	TRBV11-3	TRBJ1-1	TRBD1	-
TGTGCCAGTAGTATCCAGCGGGGGGTTCAAGAGACCCAGTACTTC	CASSIQRGVQETQYF	TRBV19	TRBJ2-5	TRBD2	-
TGCGCCAGCAGCTTAGGGACAGGACTCTCCTACGAGCAGTACTTC	CASSLGTGLSYEQYF	TRBV5-1	TRBJ2-7	TRBD1	-
TGTGCCAGCAGTCCCTTACAGGGGGCACCCTTCTATGGCTACACCTTC	CASSPLQGAPFYGYTF	TRBV27	TRBJ1-2	TRBD1	few
TGCGCCAGCAGAAACAGGACTAGCGGCTTATCCTACGAGCAGTACTTC	CASRNRTSGLSYEQYF	TRBV5-1	TRBJ2-7	TRBD2	-
TGTGCCACCAGCAGAGTTATGGCAGGGGCCCCAAAGGACTATGGCTACACCTTC	CATSRVMAGAPKDYGYTF	TRBV15	TRBJ1-2	-	-
TGCGCCAGCAGCCAATCCCCCGGGACTAGCGGGAGCTCCTACAATGAGCAGTTCTTC	CASSQSPGTSGSSYNEQFF	TRBV4-1	TRBJ2-1	TRBD2	-
TGTGCCAGCAGTCACTTCTTTCGTTCTAGCGGGAGAGGGAATGAGCAGTTCTTC	CASSHFFRSSGRGNEQFF	TRBV27	TRBJ2-1	TRBD2	-
TGTGCCTGGAGTACCGGGAACGGCTGGGAAAAACTGTTTTTT	CAWSTGNGWEKLFF	TRBV30	TRBJ1-4	-	-
TGTGCCAGCAGCTTATCGGGGATCAATCAGCCCCAGCATTTT	CASSLSGINQPQHF	TRBV7-9	TRBJ1-5	-	-
TGCGCCAGCAGCTTGGAGGGAGTATACGAGCAGTACTTC	CASSLEGVYEQYF	TRBV5-1	TRBJ2-7	-	once
TGTGCCAGTGCTCCCGGAGACACAGATACGCAGTATTTT	CASAPGDTDTQYF	TRBV19	TRBJ2-3	-	-
TGTGCCAGCAGCATGAGGACAGGGGGTGGGGAAAAACTGTTTTTT	CASSMRTGGGEKLFF	TRBV7-2	TRBJ1-4	TRBD1	-
TGCGCCAGCAGCCGAGAGGGGAGCACTGAAGCTTTCTTT	CASSREGSTEAFF	TRBV4-3	TRBJ1-1	-	-
TGCAGCGGGGGACTGCGGAACACCGGGGAGCTGTTTTTT	CSGGLRNTGELFF	TRBV29-1	TRBJ2-2	-	-
TGTGCCAGCAGCTCACCGGACAGTGGGGGGGAAGAGACCCAGTACTTC	CASSSPDSGGEETQYF	TRBV7-9	TRBJ2-5	-	-
TGTGCCACCAGCAGGACAGGGGGCGTAGATACGCAGTATTTT	CATSRTGGVDTQYF	TRBV15	TRBJ2-3	TRBD1	-
TGTGCCAGCAGTTTCGCAACTAGCGGGACCTACGAGCAGTACTTC	CASSFATSGTYEQYF	TRBV28	TRBJ2-7	TRBD2	-
TGCGCCAGCAGCCAAGGGGACAGGGCCAACCAGCCCCAGCATTTT	CASSQGDRANQPQHF	TRBV4-1	TRBJ1-5	TRBD1	-
TGTGCCAGCAGCTTGGGCGGGGCTAGCGGGGGATTCACCGGGGAGCTGTTTTTT	CASSLGGASGGFTGELFF	TRBV5-4	TRBJ2-2	TRBD2	-
TGCGCCAGCAGCCTGACTAGCGGGGGGGCGAACACCGGGGAGCTGTTTTTT	CASSLTSGGANTGELFF	TRBV5-1	TRBJ2-2	TRBD2	-
TGTGCCAGCAGCTTAGGGAGAGGACTAGCGGGAGGGCCATCCTACGAGCAGTACTTC	CASSLGRGLAGGPSYEQYF	TRBV13	TRBJ2-7	TRBD2	-
TGCAGCGCCCTGGGACTAGCGGGAGGCTCGGGCTACGAGCAGTACTTC	CSALGLAGGSGYEQYF	TRBV29-1	TRBJ2-7	TRBD2	-
TGTGCCAGCAGCTTACGGCTAGCGGGGGATTCCATCACTGGGCAGTACTTC	CASSLRLAGDSITGQYF	TRBV11-2	TRBJ2-7	TRBD2	-
TGTGCTAGTGGTTTGGTAGGGGGGGCCAACTCCTACGAGCAGTACTTC	CASGLVGGANSYEQYF	TRBV12-5	TRBJ2-7	-	-